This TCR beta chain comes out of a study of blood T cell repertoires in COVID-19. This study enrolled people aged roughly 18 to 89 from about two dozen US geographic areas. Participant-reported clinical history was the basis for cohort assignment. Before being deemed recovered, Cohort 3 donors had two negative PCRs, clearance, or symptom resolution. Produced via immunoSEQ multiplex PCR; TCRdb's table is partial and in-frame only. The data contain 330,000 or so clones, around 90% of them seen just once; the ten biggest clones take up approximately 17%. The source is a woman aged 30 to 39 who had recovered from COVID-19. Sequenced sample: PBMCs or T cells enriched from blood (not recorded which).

The CDR3 protein is CASSAGTAAYEQYF. DNA of the CDR3: TGTGCCAGCAGCGCCGGGACAGCCGCCTACGAGCAGTACTTC. V gene TRBV11-2 combines with J gene TRBJ2-7, with 7 nucleotides matching TRBD1. Germline V lookup: CDR1 SGHAT, CDR2 FQNNGV. This CDR3 has 14 residues. Losses at the gene ends were 5 bases for V and 2 bases for J; bases not matched to a gene: 6.